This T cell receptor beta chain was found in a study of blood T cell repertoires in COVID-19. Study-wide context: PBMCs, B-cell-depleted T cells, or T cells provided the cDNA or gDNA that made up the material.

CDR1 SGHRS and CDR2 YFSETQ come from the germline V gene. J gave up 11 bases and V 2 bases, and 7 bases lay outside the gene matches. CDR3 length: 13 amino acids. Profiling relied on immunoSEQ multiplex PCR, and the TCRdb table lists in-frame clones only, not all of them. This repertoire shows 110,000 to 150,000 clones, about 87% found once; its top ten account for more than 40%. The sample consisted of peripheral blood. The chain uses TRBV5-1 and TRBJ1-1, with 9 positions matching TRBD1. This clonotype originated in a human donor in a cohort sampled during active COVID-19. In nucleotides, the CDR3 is TGCGCCAGCAGCTTCCAACAGGGGGCGGTCGCTTTCTTT. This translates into CASSFQQGAVAFF.